These 14 T cell receptor beta chains originate from one sample sequenced in a study of blood T cell repertoires in COVID-19. Measured with immunoSEQ multiplex PCR; TCRdb has only the in-frame clones, and not every one. Of some 42,000 clones in the sample, under 85% were seen once. Sequencing was done on a sample of peripheral blood. The source is a human donor in a cohort sampled during active COVID-19.

The genes are TRBV7-6 and TRBJ2-3; D is uncertain. Germline CDR1 SGHVS, CDR2 FNYEAQ. V was clipped by 1 base and J by 2 bases, with 16 bases between them. CDR3 length: 17 amino acids. This chain's CDR3 is CASSLGKELFNTDTQYF. The CDR3 bases are TGTGCCAGCAGCTTAGGGAAGGAGCTTTTTAACACAGATACGCAGTATTTT.

In its sample, this clone was seen once. V gene TRBV7-2 combines with J gene TRBJ2-1; D possibly corresponds to TRBD2 (6 bases). Germline values: CDR1 SGHTA, CDR2 FQGNSA. CDR3 length: 16 residues. V lost 3 bases and J 0 bases, leaving 12 bases between the germline ends. This CDR3 is CASSLAWGVSYNEQFF. The CDR3 DNA reads as TGTGCCAGCAGCTTGGCTTGGGGGGTCTCCTACAATGAGCAGTTCTTC.

V is TRBV10-3 and J is TRBJ1-5, with a possible D match to TRBD1 (5 bases). V gave up 0 bases and J gave up 7 bases, with 10 bases separating them. The V gene's germline CDR1 is ENHRY and CDR2 SYGVKD. This CDR3 contains 14 residues. CDR3 protein: CAISESPGEQPQHF. CDR3 coding DNA: TGTGCCATCAGTGAGTCGCCGGGGGAACAGCCCCAGCATTTT.

The chain joins TRBV28 to TRBJ1-2; tentatively, D is TRBD1 (5 bases). Germline V gives CDR1 MDHEN, CDR2 SYDVKM. The CDR3 sequence is 12 residues long. Trimming took off 2 bases at V and 12 bases at J, with 13 bases between the two ends. The CDR3 region has the DNA TGTGCCAGCAGTTTAGGGTCCCCAGGGAACACCTTC. Translation gives CASSLGSPGNTF.

This clone appeared a few times. The J gene is TRBJ2-2, the V gene TRBV5-4; 8 bases match TRBD1. Germline V gives CDR1 SGHNT, CDR2 YYREEE (reference sequence). The ends lost 3 bases at V and 6 bases at J; junction bases unmatched: 10. This CDR3 is built from 16 residues. DNA of the CDR3: TGTGCCAGCAGCTCAGACAGGGGAACGGGCTCCGGGGAGCTGTTTTTT. Translating it yields CASSSDRGTGSGELFF.

The chain has TRBV6-5 and TRBJ2-5; a possible D gene is TRBD1 (5 bases). CDR1 is MNHEY and CDR2 is SVGAGI in the germline V gene. The CDR3 is 13 amino acids. V was pared by 6 bases and J by 0 bases, with 8 bases between. In DNA form, the CDR3 reads TGTGCCAGCAGCAAGGACAACCAAGAGACCCAGTACTTC. It yields the protein CASSKDNQETQYF.

The chain is built from TRBV7-9 and TRBJ1-2, with D tentatively TRBD1 (5 bases). The ends were cut back, 3 bases at V and 4 bases at J, with 18 bases in the middle. The germline CDR1 and CDR2 sequences are SEHNR and FQNEAQ (reference sequence). The CDR3 is made up of 16 amino acids. CDR3 sequence: CASSFGELTGVYGYTF. DNA of the CDR3: TGTGCCAGCAGCTTCGGAGAATTGACGGGGGTCTATGGCTACACCTTC.

This chain joins TRBV4-3 and TRBJ2-3; TRBD2 matches 9 bases. Germline lookup yields CDR1 LGHNA and CDR2 YSLEER. V shed 5 bases, J shed 4 bases, and the junction held 7 bases outside the gene matches. The CDR3 runs 15 residues. The CDR3 is CASSDKIAGADTQYF. The CDR3 DNA is TGCGCCAGCAGCGATAAGATAGCGGGGGCAGATACGCAGTATTTT.

This chain links TRBV19 with TRBJ2-2; D uncertain. Germline loops: CDR1 LNHDA, CDR2 SQIVND (reference sequence). Trimming cost V 3 bases and J 4 bases, with 9 bases left between them. CDR3 size: 14 residues. CDR3 coding DNA: TGTGCCAGTAGTATGGGCAGAAGCACCGGGGAGCTGTTTTTT. This translates into CASSMGRSTGELFF.

The chain joins TRBV7-9 to TRBJ2-7; 7 bases match TRBD1. V was pared by 6 bases and J by 0 bases, with 8 bases of the junction left unmatched. The CDR3 loop spans 15 amino acids. The germline V gene encodes CDR1 SEHNR and CDR2 FQNEAQ (reference sequence). The CDR3 here is CASSPGTASSYEQYF. DNA of the CDR3: TGTGCCAGCAGTCCCGGGACAGCAAGCTCCTACGAGCAGTACTTC.

The chain carries TRBV6-5 and TRBJ2-1; 10 positions agree with TRBD2. The germline V gene has CDR1 MNHEY and CDR2 SVGAGI. The length of the CDR3 is 16 residues. J lost 6 bases, V lost 0 bases, and 5 bases had no gene match. CDR3 region: CASSYSLAGEPNEQFF. The CDR3 bases are TGTGCCAGCAGTTACTCCCTAGCGGGGGAGCCCAATGAGCAGTTCTTC.

The chain joins TRBV10-2 to TRBJ1-2; D possibly corresponds to TRBD1 (5 bases). The V gene's germline CDR1 is WSHSY and CDR2 SAAADI. The CDR3 loop spans 13 amino acids. V was trimmed by 2 bases and J by 8 bases, leaving 12 bases between them. CDR3 DNA: TGCGCCAGCAGTGAGGTCAGGGATCGAGGCTACACCTTC. This translates into CASSEVRDRGYTF.

CDR3 sequence (DNA): TGTGCCAGCAGCCAAGAAATAGCGGGGGCCCCTCCGCAGTATTTT. Translating it yields CASSQEIAGAPPQYF. The chain links TRBV3-1 (or the pseudogene TRBV3-2) to TRBJ2-3, with 9 bases aligning to TRBD2. This CDR3 spans 15 amino acids. The germline V gene has CDR1 LGHDT and CDR2 YNNKEL (reference sequence). V gave up 0 bases and J gave up 10 bases; unmatched junction bases: 8.

For the CDR3, the DNA is TGTGCCATCAGTGGCGGTAGCGGGGGGGTTGGGGATACGCAGTATTTT. Protein sequence: CAISGGSGGVGDTQYF. V gene TRBV10-3 combines with J gene TRBJ2-3; 11 positions match TRBD2. The CDR3 totals 16 residues. CDR1 ENHRY and CDR2 SYGVKD come from the germline V gene. V shed 4 bases and J 6 bases; nucleotides not matched to a gene: 9.